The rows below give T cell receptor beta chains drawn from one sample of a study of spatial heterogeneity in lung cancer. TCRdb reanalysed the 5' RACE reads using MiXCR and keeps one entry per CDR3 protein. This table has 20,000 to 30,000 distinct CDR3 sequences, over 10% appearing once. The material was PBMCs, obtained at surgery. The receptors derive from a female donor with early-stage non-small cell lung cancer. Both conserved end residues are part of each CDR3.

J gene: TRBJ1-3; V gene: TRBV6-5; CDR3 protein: CASSFSVSGNTIYF
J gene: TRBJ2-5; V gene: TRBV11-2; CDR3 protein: CASNRGAQETQYF
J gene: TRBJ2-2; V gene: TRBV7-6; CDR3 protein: CASSLAQPARTNTGELFF
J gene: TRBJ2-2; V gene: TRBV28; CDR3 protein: CASRALKQGAGTGELFF
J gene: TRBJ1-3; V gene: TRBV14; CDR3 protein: CASSHQDISGNTIYF
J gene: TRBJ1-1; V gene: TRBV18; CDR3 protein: CASTQGESTEAFF
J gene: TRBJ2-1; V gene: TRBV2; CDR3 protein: CASTTRPSPYNEQFF
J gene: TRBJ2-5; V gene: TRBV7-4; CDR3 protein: CASSFSGSPQETQYF
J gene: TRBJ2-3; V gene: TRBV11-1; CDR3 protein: CASSLALGRPGGNTDTQYF
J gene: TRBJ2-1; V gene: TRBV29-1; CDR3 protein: CSVPQGGEQFF
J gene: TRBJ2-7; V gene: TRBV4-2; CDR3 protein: CASSQDRAGHTYEQYF
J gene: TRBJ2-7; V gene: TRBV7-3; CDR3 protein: CASSLYHGMGYEQYF
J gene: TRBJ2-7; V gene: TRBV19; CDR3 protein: CASSIAGHASYEQYF
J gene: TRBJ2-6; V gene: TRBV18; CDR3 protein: CASSATGTVYSSGANVLTF
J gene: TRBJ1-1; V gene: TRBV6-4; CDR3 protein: CASSAGPDTEAFF
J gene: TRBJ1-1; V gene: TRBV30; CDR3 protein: CAWNPGGAEAFF
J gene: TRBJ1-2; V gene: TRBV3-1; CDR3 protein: CASSQEGKGYGYTF
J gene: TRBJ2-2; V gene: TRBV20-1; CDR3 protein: CSAAPGPTQGGELFF
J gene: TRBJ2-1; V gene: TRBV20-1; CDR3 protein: CSARLVGQGTNEQFF
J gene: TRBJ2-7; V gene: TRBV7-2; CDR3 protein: CASSLTPPGTSASYEQYF
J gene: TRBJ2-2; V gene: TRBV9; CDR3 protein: CASSARGTLNTGELFF
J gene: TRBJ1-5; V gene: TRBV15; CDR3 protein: CATSLDSNQPQHF
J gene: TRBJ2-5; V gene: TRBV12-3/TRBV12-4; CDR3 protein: CASSFLGLQETQYF
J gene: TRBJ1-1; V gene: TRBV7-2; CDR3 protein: CASSLGRENTEAFF
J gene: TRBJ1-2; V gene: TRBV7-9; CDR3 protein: CASRDQGGFYGYTF
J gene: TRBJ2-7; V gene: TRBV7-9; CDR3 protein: CASSWTPGTGVSYEQYF
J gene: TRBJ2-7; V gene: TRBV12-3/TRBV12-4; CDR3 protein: CASSPTGRTYEQYF
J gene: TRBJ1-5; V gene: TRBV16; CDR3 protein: CASSRIGGDQPQHF
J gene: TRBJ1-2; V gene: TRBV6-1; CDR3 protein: CASSEVIYGYTF
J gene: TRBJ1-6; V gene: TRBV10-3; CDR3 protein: CAISESGRTPLHF
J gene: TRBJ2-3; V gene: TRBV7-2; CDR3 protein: CASSLAQVVGGGTDTQYF